The next 25 T cell receptor beta chains were all read from a single sample in a study of T cells after yellow fever vaccination. TCRdb independently ran MiXCR on the 5' RACE reads; one entry per CDR3 protein. The table records more than 300,000 distinct CDR3 sequences, around a tenth of them present only once. The sequences come from CD4+ T cells sorted from PBMCs, collected 45 days after the yellow fever booster vaccination. These receptors originate from a young man who received the YFV17D yellow fever vaccine.

This clonotype was observed many times. The chain has TRBV7-2 and TRBJ2-3, with D uncertain. Trimming left V 3 bases short and J 6 bases short, with 13 bases between. This CDR3 contains 14 residues. Germline loops: CDR1 SGHTA, CDR2 FQGNSA. For the CDR3, the DNA is TGTGCCAGCAGCTTTACGTCTAGGGTTGATACGCAGTATTTT. This encodes CASSFTSRVDTQYF.

The sample holds a few counts of this clonotype. This chain joins TRBV7-2 and TRBJ2-3; D is ambiguous. Looked up from germline, CDR1 is SGHTA and CDR2 is FQGNSA. The CDR3 is 15 residues long. V was trimmed by 4 bases and J by 0 bases, leaving 11 bases between them. The CDR3 region is CASSWDRQSTDTQYF. The CDR3 coding sequence is TGTGCCAGCAGCTGGGATCGTCAGAGCACAGATACGCAGTATTTT.

This clonotype came up a few times. The V call is TRBV7-6, the J call TRBJ2-1, with D perhaps TRBD1 or TRBD2 (5 bases each). V was clipped by 4 bases and J by 10 bases, with 23 bases between them. The germline V gene encodes CDR1 SGHVS and CDR2 FNYEAQ. CDR3 length: 16 amino acids. The CDR3 DNA is TGTGCCAGCAGCTCCAGTACCCCGGGGACGGTTAGGGAGCAGTTCTTC. Protein product: CASSSSTPGTVREQFF.

This clonotype was counted between two and nine times. This rearrangement joins TRBV18 to TRBJ2-3; TRBD2 matches 9 bases. V gave up 4 bases and J gave up 3 bases; unmatched junction bases: 8. CDR1 KGHSH and CDR2 LQKENI come from the germline V gene. The CDR3 length is 16 residues. CDR3 DNA sequence: TGTGCCAGCTCACGAGCGGGGGGACGAAGTACAGATACGCAGTATTTT. Its translation is CASSRAGGRSTDTQYF. Drawing the rest from reference TRBV18 and TRBJ2-3, the complete variable domain is NAGVMQNPRHLVRRRGQEARLRCSPMKGHSHVYWYRQLPEEGLKFMVYLQKENIIDESGMPKERFSAEFPKEGPSILRIQQVVRGDSAAYFCASSRAGGRSTDTQYFGPGTRLTVL.

V and J are TRBV12-5 and TRBJ2-2; no clear D. The V gene's germline CDR1 is LGHNT and CDR2 FRNRAP. Between the trimmed V and J ends, which lost 3 bases and 3 bases, there was a span of 8 bases. CDR3 length: 14 residues. This CDR3 is CASGLSGHTGELFF. CDR3 DNA: TGTGCTAGTGGTTTATCGGGCCACACCGGGGAGCTGTTTTTT. The full variable domain, with the rest looked up from reference TRBV12-5 and TRBJ2-2, is DARVTQTPRHKVTEMGQEVTMRCQPILGHNTVFWYRQTMMQGLELLAYFRNRAPLDDSGMPKDRFSAEMPDATLATLKIQPSEPRDSAVYFCASGLSGHTGELFFGEGSRLTVL.

This chain uses TRBV30 with TRBJ2-5, with D possibly being TRBD1 (6 bases). The CDR3 sequence is 13 residues long. Trimming shortened V by 4 bases and J by 5 bases, and 14 bases separated the two germline ends. Germline values: CDR1 GTSNPN, CDR2 SVGIG (reference sequence). CDR3 protein: CAWIYRAGETQYF. CDR3 nucleotide sequence: TGTGCCTGGATCTACAGGGCTGGGGAGACCCAGTACTTC.

This clonotype was detected a few times. This rearrangement joins TRBV5-1 to TRBJ2-5, with TRBD1 matching over 9 bases. The V gene's germline CDR1 is SGHRS and CDR2 YFSETQ. With 0 bases clipped from V and 5 bases from J, the junction kept 5 bases outside the gene matches. The CDR3 is made up of 15 amino acids. The CDR3 reads CASSLGTGDYETQYF. The CDR3 DNA is TGCGCCAGCAGCTTGGGGACAGGGGATTACGAGACCCAGTACTTC.

This clonotype turned up a few times. The chain is built from TRBV7-9 and TRBJ2-3; maybe TRBD2 (6 bases). Trimming took off 3 bases at V and 3 bases at J, with 10 bases between the two ends. Germline loops: CDR1 SEHNR, CDR2 FQNEAQ (reference sequence). The CDR3 is 14 amino acids. In nucleotides, the CDR3 is TGTGCCAGCAGCTTCAATAGCGGTACAGATACGCAGTATTTT. Translation: CASSFNSGTDTQYF.

This clonotype was recorded a few times. The gene calls are TRBV5-1 and TRBJ2-3; 13 nucleotides align to TRBD2. There are 16 residues in the CDR3. After removal of 5 bases from V and 3 bases from J, the junction contained 6 bases not matched to a gene. Germline V gene data show CDR1 as SGHRS and CDR2 as YFSETQ. CDR3 coding DNA: TGCGCCAGCAGATCTGGACTAGCGGGGGAAACAGATACGCAGTATTTT. It is translated as CASRSGLAGETDTQYF.

This clonotype was detected a few times. This sequence joins TRBV28 and TRBJ2-1; D not resolved. The V and J ends lost 2 bases and 9 bases respectively, with 11 bases between them. The germline V gene has CDR1 MDHEN and CDR2 SYDVKM. This CDR3 spans 13 amino acids. The CDR3 DNA is TGTGCCAGCAGTTTAGTTGGTCAAGGTGAGCAGTTCTTC. This sequence encodes CASSLVGQGEQFF.

In its sample, this clonotype was seen a few times. The rearrangement links TRBV29-1 to TRBJ1-2, with D possibly being TRBD1 (5 bases). V was trimmed by 6 bases and J by 0 bases, leaving 17 bases between them. The CDR3 length is 15 residues. Germline lookup yields CDR1 SQVTM and CDR2 ANQGSEA. The chain's CDR3 is CSVAMWGVANYGYTF. Written as DNA, the CDR3 is TGCAGCGTAGCAATGTGGGGGGTAGCTAACTATGGCTACACCTTC.

This clonotype has a handful of counts. This chain uses TRBV7-8 with TRBJ1-1; no clear D. Trimming pared 5 bases from V and 4 bases from J, leaving 11 bases between. The length of the CDR3 is 13 residues. Germline CDR1 and CDR2: SGHVS and FQNEAQ. DNA of the CDR3: TGTGCCAGCAGCCAAACCGGCCCCACTGAAGCTTTCTTT. This codes for CASSQTGPTEAFF.

This clonotype came up many times. The rearrangement joins TRBV20-1 to TRBJ2-1, with 7 nucleotides matching TRBD2. The CDR3 has 14 residues. J lost 7 bases, V lost 0 bases, and 6 bases had no gene match. Germline CDR1 DFQATT, CDR2 SNEGSKA (reference sequence). The CDR3 loop reads CSARDPGLRNEQFF. As DNA, the CDR3 is TGCAGTGCTAGAGATCCGGGACTAAGGAATGAGCAGTTCTTC.

This clonotype was counted a few times. CDR3 in amino acids: CSADSRDSYGYTF. The CDR3, as DNA: TGCAGTGCTGACTCACGGGACAGCTATGGCTACACCTTC. This chain joins TRBV20-1 and TRBJ1-2, with 7 bases matching TRBD1. The CDR3 spans 13 residues. CDR1 DFQATT and CDR2 SNEGSKA come from the germline V gene (reference sequence). J gave up 4 bases and V 5 bases, and 7 bases lay outside the gene matches.

This clonotype was detected only a few times. The chain joins TRBV9 to TRBJ2-1, with D tentatively TRBD2 (6 bases). The V gene's germline CDR1 is SGDLS and CDR2 YYNGEE. The CDR3 spans 16 residues. Trimming left V 0 bases short and J 7 bases short, with 17 bases between. The CDR3 DNA sequence: TGTGCCAGCAGCGTAGGGGGAGACCTTGGAGGGAATGAGCAGTTCTTC. This codes for CASSVGGDLGGNEQFF. Drawing the rest from reference TRBV9 and TRBJ2-1, the complete variable domain is DSGVTQTPKHLITATGQRVTLRCSPRSGDLSVYWYQQSLDQGLQFLIQYYNGEERAKGNILERFSAQQFPDLHSELNLSSLELGDSALYFCASSVGGDLGGNEQFFGPGTRLTVL.

The J gene is TRBJ2-7, the V gene TRBV28; TRBD2 aligns across 11 bases. Looked up from germline, CDR1 is MDHEN and CDR2 is SYDVKM. Germline trimming cut 6 bases from V and 2 bases from J; bases unmatched to any gene: 6. The CDR3 length is 15 residues. CDR3 protein: CASSIIAGGAYEQYV. The DNA for the CDR3 is TGTGCCAGCAGCATCATAGCGGGGGGGGCCTACGAGCAGTACGTC.

The chain recombines TRBV6-2 or TRBV6-3 with TRBJ2-4; 7 bases map to TRBD2. CDR1 and CDR2 (germline): MNHEY, SVGEGT. The CDR3 consists of 13 residues. Trimming cost V 7 bases and J 8 bases; bases outside gene matches: 8. The CDR3: CASTRTGGDIQYF. The CDR3 DNA reads TGTGCCAGCACCCGGACGGGAGGCGACATTCAGTACTTC.

This clonotype was seen once. The CDR3 DNA is TGTGCCAGTAGCCAGTTAAACTCCTATAATTCACCCCTCCACTTT. Translating gives CASSQLNSYNSPLHF. The chain recombines TRBV19 with TRBJ1-6; D ambiguous. Trimming took 6 bases from V and 0 from J, leaving 9 bases between them. Germline V gives CDR1 LNHDA, CDR2 SQIVND (reference sequence). This CDR3 region has 15 residues.

This chain connects TRBV7-2 to TRBJ1-2, with D perhaps TRBD1 (6 bases). This CDR3 is built from 15 residues. Deletions cut 5 bases from V and 1 base from J, with 14 bases between. Per the germline V gene, CDR1 is SGHTA and CDR2 is FQGNSA. DNA for the CDR3: TGTGCCAGCAGCCCCGGACAGACCGTTAACTATGGCTACACCTTC. Protein sequence: CASSPGQTVNYGYTF.

There are a few counts of this clonotype. The chain employs TRBV20-1 and TRBJ1-5; D is uncertain. In germline, CDR1 is DFQATT, CDR2 SNEGSKA (reference sequence). CDR3 length: 15 amino acids. The V gene lost 1 base and the J gene lost 3 bases, with 13 bases spanning the gap. The DNA of the CDR3 is TGCAGTGCTAGAGCCCAGGACGGATACAATCAGCCCCAGCATTTT. Its protein product is CSARAQDGYNQPQHF.

The rearrangement uses TRBV12-3 or TRBV12-4 and TRBJ1-2; D is uncertain. V was clipped by 3 bases and J by 8 bases, with 10 bases between them. The CDR3 contains 12 residues. In nucleotides, the CDR3 is TGTGCCAGCAGTTTTTACAGCACAGGCTACACCTTC. It translates to CASSFYSTGYTF.

The chain carries TRBV11-2 and TRBJ2-2, with 12 bases aligning to TRBD1. The CDR3 contains 18 residues. With V trimmed by 5 bases and J by 4 bases, 11 bases remained unmatched. Germline V gene lookup returns CDR1 SGHAT and CDR2 FQNNGV. This CDR3 reads CASSIPPGQGAITGELFF. CDR3 DNA: TGTGCCAGCAGCATTCCACCGGGACAGGGGGCAATCACCGGGGAGCTGTTTTTT.

This clonotype was recorded a few times. This chain links TRBV9 with TRBJ2-3, with 9 nucleotides matching TRBD2. V lost 0 bases to trimming and J lost 6 bases; unmatched junction nucleotides: 11. The CDR3 is 17 residues long. Germline lookup yields CDR1 SGDLS and CDR2 YYNGEE. The DNA of the CDR3 is TGTGCCAGCAGCGTAGGGATTAGCGGGGGTCTGGTGGATACGCAGTATTTT. Translated: CASSVGISGGLVDTQYF.

This clonotype turned up a few times. J is TRBJ1-1 and V is TRBV6-6, with 8 bases matching TRBD1. Germline values: CDR1 MNHNY, CDR2 SVGAGI (reference sequence). The CDR3 length is 13 residues. The V segment lost 5 bases and the J segment 8 bases; nucleotides outside the gene matches: 7. DNA for the CDR3: TGTGCCAGCAGTCAAGACCGGGACAGGGAAGCTTTCTTT. It specifies CASSQDRDREAFF.

The genes are TRBV5-1 and TRBJ2-6; tentatively, D is TRBD2 (6 bases). The V gene lost 1 base and the J gene lost 0 bases, with 11 bases spanning the gap. Germline-derived CDR1 and CDR2 are SGHRS and YFSETQ. The CDR3 is 17 residues long. CDR3 sequence (DNA): TGCGCCAGCAGCTTGATGGAGGGGACCTCTGGGGCCAACGTCCTGACTTTC. Protein product: CASSLMEGTSGANVLTF.